Below are 19 T cell receptor beta chains sequenced from a single sample in a study of cytomegalovirus exposure and HLA in healthy donors. TCRdb keeps only in-frame clones here, not all; method: immunoSEQ multiplex PCR. Here the sample spans 120,000 to 150,000 clones, about 89% being singletons. The sample comprised PBMCs. These receptors originate from a woman aged 18 to 35 in good health and CMV-seropositive.

J is TRBJ2-7 and V is TRBV5-4, with a weak D call TRBD2 (5 bases). With 0 bases removed from V and 3 bases from J, the gap between germline ends came to 10 bases. CDR1 is SGHNT, CDR2 YYREEE, per germline (reference sequence). The CDR3 totals 14 residues. In nucleotides, the CDR3 is TGTGCCAGCAGCTTGGGAAGCGGACTCTACGAGCAGTACTTC. This codes for CASSLGSGLYEQYF.

A word on this clone: An end of the junction differs from the germline gene, which may be a read error. The V gene is TRBV5-1, the J gene TRBJ2-3, with a tentative D call TRBD1 (5 bases). Germline V gives CDR1 SGHRS, CDR2 YFSETQ. The CDR3 loop spans 16 amino acids. DNA for the CDR3: TGCGCCAGCAGCGGCAATCCAGGGAAGAGCATAGATACGCAGTATTTT. Encoded protein: CASSGNPGKSIDTQYF.

This chain uses TRBV5-6 with TRBJ2-1; 9 positions agree with TRBD2. Germline CDR1 reads SGHDT; CDR2 reads YYEEEE. The CDR3 is 17 residues long. V trimming: 2 bases; J trimming: 1 base; junction bases outside the gene matches: 7. CDR3 residues: CASSFFSLAGSYNEQFF. CDR3 in DNA: TGTGCCAGCAGCTTCTTTTCCCTAGCGGGGTCCTACAATGAGCAGTTCTTC.

The chain employs TRBV27 and TRBJ2-7; 10 bases agree with TRBD2. V trimming: 5 bases; J trimming: 3 bases; junction bases outside the gene matches: 7. The CDR3 covers 15 residues. Germline CDR1 is MNHEY and CDR2 is SMNVEV (reference sequence). The CDR3 region is CASSPLGLADYEQYF. For the CDR3, the DNA is TGTGCCAGCAGTCCCCTCGGACTAGCGGACTACGAGCAGTACTTC.

This sequence joins TRBV7-2 and TRBJ2-2; 9 positions match TRBD2. The CDR3 loop spans 16 amino acids. Per germline, CDR1 SGHTA and CDR2 FQGNSA. V shed 5 bases, J shed 1 base, and the junction held 5 bases outside the gene matches. CDR3 loop: CASSPNSGGNTGELFF. CDR3 sequence (DNA): TGTGCCAGCAGCCCAAATAGCGGGGGGAACACCGGGGAGCTGTTTTTT.

This chain uses TRBV27 with TRBJ1-5; 8 bases align to TRBD1. This CDR3 region has 15 residues. Germline-derived CDR1 and CDR2 are MNHEY and SMNVEV (reference sequence). J was trimmed by 3 bases and V by 3 bases; bases with no gene match: 4. In DNA form, the CDR3 reads TGTGCCAGCAGTTTGTCAGGGGGCATCAATCAGCCCCAGCATTTT. Translating gives CASSLSGGINQPQHF.

The V call is TRBV25-1, the J call TRBJ2-7, with a tentative D call TRBD2 (7 bases). Germline assignment: CDR1 MGHDK and CDR2 SYGVNS. The CDR3 spans 15 residues. The V end lost 5 bases, the J end lost 2 bases, and 16 bases lay between the germline ends. CDR3 sequence (DNA): TGTGCCAGCAGTCCCCCGCGGGGGCCAGCCTACGAGCAGTACTTC. This gives the protein CASSPPRGPAYEQYF.

J is TRBJ2-5 and V is TRBV5-1; D ambiguous. Germline values: CDR1 SGHRS, CDR2 YFSETQ. The CDR3 spans 13 residues. V was cut by 5 bases and J by 5 bases, with 13 bases left in between. The CDR3 DNA reads TGCGCCAGCAGTACGACGGGTGGGGAGACCCAGTACTTC. Translating it yields CASSTTGGETQYF.

The genes are TRBV18 and TRBJ2-5, with a tentative D call TRBD1 (6 bases). Germline V gene data show CDR1 as KGHSH and CDR2 as LQKENI. This CDR3 has 13 amino acids. Trimming shortened V by 6 bases and J by 2 bases, and 10 bases separated the two germline ends. DNA for the CDR3: TGTGCCAGCTCCACCGACAGGCAAGAGACCCAGTACTTC. It yields the protein CASSTDRQETQYF.

This rearrangement joins TRBV7-9 to TRBJ2-5, with 12 positions matching TRBD2. V lost 5 bases and J lost 4; bases outside the gene matches: 8. Germline CDR1 is SEHNR and CDR2 is FQNEAQ (reference sequence). The CDR3 runs to 16 residues. The CDR3 loop is CASSRRLAGEIETQYF. CDR3 nucleotides: TGTGCCAGCAGCCGTCGACTAGCGGGAGAAATAGAGACCCAGTACTTC.

This sequence joins TRBV19 and TRBJ2-5; D may be TRBD1 (5 bases). This CDR3 comprises 14 residues. Germline CDR1 is LNHDA and CDR2 is SQIVND (reference sequence). Trimming removed 4 bases at V and 2 bases at J, with 11 bases between. Here the CDR3 reads CASSNGQLQETQYF. The CDR3 bases are TGTGCCAGTAGTAACGGACAATTACAAGAGACCCAGTACTTC.

This clone was detected once. The chain employs TRBV29-1 and TRBJ1-2; tentatively, D is TRBD1 (5 bases). Germline V CDR1 and CDR2: SQVTM, ANQGSEA. There are 14 residues in the CDR3. Between the trimmed V and J ends, which lost 7 bases and 1 base, there was a span of 16 bases. DNA for the CDR3: TGCAGCGCCGAGGGGACTGAAGGTAACTATGGCTACACCTTC. It encodes CSAEGTEGNYGYTF.

The J gene is TRBJ2-2, the V gene TRBV4-2; 8 bases agree with TRBD1. The germline gives CDR1 LGHNA, CDR2 YNFKEQ. This CDR3 spans 18 amino acids. With 4 bases clipped from V and 3 bases from J, the junction kept 13 bases outside the gene matches. The chain's CDR3 is CASSLRNNRQGYTGELFF. In DNA, the CDR3 is TGTGCCAGCAGCCTCAGGAATAACCGACAGGGGTACACCGGGGAGCTGTTTTTT.

The chain uses TRBV7-9 and TRBJ2-5, with D possibly being TRBD1 (6 bases). The CDR3 is 15 residues long. CDR1 and CDR2 (germline): SEHNR, FQNEAQ (reference sequence). V lost 1 base and J lost 0, with 9 bases in between. The CDR3 DNA is TGTGCCAGCAGCTTAGGTTACAGGGACCAAGAGACCCAGTACTTC. Its translation is CASSLGYRDQETQYF.

The V call is TRBV11-2, the J call TRBJ2-7, with D tentatively TRBD1 (6 bases). V was shortened by 4 bases and J by 1 base, with 23 bases between the two germline ends. This CDR3 contains 18 residues. Looked up from germline, CDR1 is SGHAT and CDR2 is FQNNGV. As DNA, the CDR3 is TGTGCCAGCAGCTCTCGTTCCGCACAGGGAATATATTCCTACGAGCAGTACTTC. It translates to CASSSRSAQGIYSYEQYF.

This rearrangement joins TRBV5-1 to TRBJ2-6; D unresolved. The CDR3 runs 15 residues. V was pared by 2 bases and J by 2 bases, with 8 bases between. CDR1 SGHRS and CDR2 YFSETQ come from the germline V gene. The CDR3 DNA sequence: TGCGCCAGCAGCTTTGGGCAGGCTGGGGCCAACGTCCTGACTTTC. Protein product: CASSFGQAGANVLTF. The full variable domain, its missing parts supplied by reference TRBV5-1 and TRBJ2-6, is KAGVTQTPRYLIKTRGQQVTLSCSPISGHRSVSWYQQTPGQGLQFLFEYFSETQRNKGNFPGRFSGRQFSNSRSEMNVSTLELGDSALYLCASSFGQAGANVLTFGAGSRLTVL.

This clone was seen only once. The chain couples TRBV18 to TRBJ2-7, with D possibly being TRBD2 (5 bases). Germline V gene data show CDR1 as KGHSH and CDR2 as LQKENI. CDR3 length: 14 amino acids. The V gene lost 0 bases and the J gene lost 7 bases, with 13 bases spanning the gap. The CDR3 loop reads CASSPPSRTGEQYF. In DNA, the CDR3 is TGTGCCAGCTCACCACCGTCAAGGACGGGGGAGCAGTACTTC.

This clone appeared a single time. The chain links TRBV6-5 to TRBJ2-7; D is perhaps TRBD2 (5 bases). CDR3 length: 14 residues. CDR1 and CDR2 (germline): MNHEY, SVGAGI. Trimming left V 2 bases short and J 5 bases short, with 13 bases between. CDR3 protein: CASSYGSGRDEQYF. The CDR3 region has the DNA TGTGCCAGCAGTTACGGGAGTGGAAGGGACGAGCAGTACTTC.

The gene calls are TRBV13 and TRBJ1-2, with 10 positions matching TRBD1. J lost 4 bases, V lost 6 bases, and 2 bases had no gene match. The CDR3 has 13 amino acids. Germline V gene lookup returns CDR1 PRHDT and CDR2 FYEKMQ (reference sequence). The CDR3 coding sequence is TGTGCCAGCAGGCGGACAGGGGGCTATGGCTACACCTTC. This translates into CASRRTGGYGYTF. The complete variable domain, with remaining parts taken from reference TRBV13 and TRBJ1-2, reads AAGVIQSPRHLIKEKRETATLKCYPIPRHDTVYWYQQGPGQDPQFLISFYEKMQSDKGSIPDRFSAQQFSDYHSELNMSSLELGDSALYFCASRRTGGYGYTFGSGTRLTVV.